The 2 T cell receptor beta chains below all came from one sample that was sequenced in a study of blood T cell repertoires in COVID-19. Sequencing used immunoSEQ multiplex PCR; TCRdb keeps in-frame clones, though not all of them. The table has around 94,000 clones, 84% seen once. Sequenced sample: peripheral blood. Every receptor here comes from a human donor in a cohort sampled during active COVID-19.

V gene TRBV6-5 combines with J gene TRBJ2-1; 9 bases fit TRBD2. The CDR3 runs to 15 residues. V lost 2 bases and J lost 4; bases outside the gene matches: 3. The germline V gene encodes CDR1 MNHEY and CDR2 SVGAGI. The CDR3 loop reads CASSYKRGAYNEQFF. The CDR3 region has the DNA TGTGCCAGCAGTTACAAGCGGGGGGCGTACAATGAGCAGTTCTTC.

Only one count was recorded for this clone. The chain links TRBV13 to TRBJ1-2; D uncertain. Germline assignment: CDR1 PRHDT and CDR2 FYEKMQ (reference sequence). The ends were cut back, 3 bases at V and 1 base at J, with 18 bases in the middle. CDR3 length equals 17 residues. The CDR3 spells CASSFAFRNRYNYGYTF. In DNA, the CDR3 is TGTGCCAGCAGCTTTGCATTTCGGAACAGATATAACTATGGCTACACCTTC.